This passage covers 27 T cell receptor beta chains from one sample sequenced in a study of monozygotic twins with inflammatory bowel disease. TCRdb derives one entry per CDR3 protein from the 5' RACE reads, leaving out DNA. The listing records around 190,000 distinct CDR3 sequences. Sequenced material: blood. All receptors come from a human donor with ulcerative colitis or Crohn's disease, or a healthy co-twin of an affected twin (not recorded which).

The chain recombines TRBV20-1 with TRBJ2-7; TCRdb indicates TRBD1, and absent DNA this call remains unverified. Per germline, CDR1 DFQATT and CDR2 SNEGSKA (reference sequence). This CDR3 is 13 amino acids long. The CDR3 here is CSASTGGSDEQYF.

This sequence joins TRBV7-8 and TRBJ1-1; the D gene TCRdb calls, TRBD1, cannot be checked with no DNA. The CDR3 is 16 amino acids. From germline, CDR1 is SGHVS and CDR2 FQNEAQ. The CDR3 loop reads CASSSGSQPEGTEAFF.

V gene TRBV7-8 combines with J gene TRBJ2-3; checking the TCRdb D call of TRBD2 is not possible without DNA. Germline V lookup: CDR1 SGHVS, CDR2 FQNEAQ. The length of the CDR3 is 16 residues. The CDR3 sequence is CASSPVLAEVVYTQYF.

The chain employs TRBV5-1 and TRBJ2-6. The CDR3 spans 14 residues. Germline CDR1 is SGHRS and CDR2 is YFSETQ. CDR3 sequence reads: CASSLGSGANVLTF.

The chain joins TRBV27 to TRBJ1-1. Germline V CDR1 and CDR2: MNHEY, SMNVEV (reference sequence). CDR3 size: 16 residues. The CDR3 loop reads CASSLSGGRYLTEAFF.

The rearrangement uses TRBV7-2 and TRBJ1-1; TCRdb's D call, TRBD1, is unchecked because there is no DNA. CDR1 is SGHTA, CDR2 FQGNSA, per germline. The CDR3 is 14 amino acids. CDR3 region: CASSPIQGLTEAFF.

This chain joins TRBV5-4 and TRBJ1-1; TCRdb reports TRBD1, a call that lacks DNA to check it against. Germline assignment: CDR1 SGHNT and CDR2 YYREEE (reference sequence). The CDR3 consists of 12 residues. CDR3 loop: CASSPDRTEAFF. The variable domain in full, completed from reference TRBV5-4 and TRBJ1-1, reads ETGVTQSPTHLIKTRGQQVTLRCSSQSGHNTVSWYQQALGQGPQFIFQYYREEENGRGNFPPRFSGLQFPNYSSELNVNALELDDSALYLCASSPDRTEAFFGQGTRLTVV.

V gene TRBV18 combines with J gene TRBJ1-3; the D gene TCRdb calls, TRBD1, cannot be checked with no DNA. Germline loops: CDR1 KGHSH, CDR2 LQKENI. CDR3 length: 15 residues. CDR3 sequence: CASSSRQVSGNTIYF.

The rearrangement links TRBV25-1 to TRBJ1-4. The CDR3 has 13 residues. CDR1 and CDR2 from the germline V gene are MGHDK and SYGVNS. CDR3 residues: CASRDPMDEKLFF.

The chain carries TRBV5-1 and TRBJ2-1. CDR1 is SGHRS and CDR2 is YFSETQ in the germline V gene. This CDR3 region has 13 residues. The CDR3: CASSFTGYNEQFF.

The chain employs TRBV27 and TRBJ1-5. The CDR3 runs to 14 residues. In germline, CDR1 is MNHEY, CDR2 SMNVEV (reference sequence). The CDR3 protein is CASALGSANQPQHF.

This sequence joins TRBV4-1 and TRBJ2-5; TCRdb indicates TRBD1, and absent DNA this call remains unverified. The CDR3 covers 16 residues. Germline-derived CDR1 and CDR2 are MGHRA and YSYEKL. The CDR3 spells CASSLTSGQRQETQYF.

The chain has TRBV13 and TRBJ2-7. The CDR3 runs to 14 residues. In germline, CDR1 is PRHDT, CDR2 FYEKMQ (reference sequence). This CDR3 reads CASSLLASPLEQYF.

The V and J genes are TRBV5-1 and TRBJ1-1. Germline loops: CDR1 SGHRS, CDR2 YFSETQ. This CDR3 spans 18 amino acids. The CDR3 sequence: CASSETWIDLRMNTEAFF.

This chain uses TRBV5-1 with TRBJ1-2. The CDR3 length is 13 residues. The V gene's germline CDR1 is SGHRS and CDR2 YFSETQ. The CDR3 loop is CASSSSTVGGYTF.

The chain is built from TRBV19 and TRBJ1-4; without DNA, the TCRdb call of TRBD1 cannot be checked. The CDR3 loop spans 13 amino acids. Germline V lookup: CDR1 LNHDA, CDR2 SQIVND (reference sequence). CDR3 sequence reads: CASNPRDNEKLFF.

The gene calls are TRBV5-1 and TRBJ2-1; TCRdb names TRBD2, which stays unverified in the absence of DNA. This CDR3 spans 16 amino acids. Germline CDR1 SGHRS, CDR2 YFSETQ. The CDR3 loop reads CASSLVASGGYNEQFF.

V is TRBV5-8 and J is TRBJ1-5; TCRdb's assignment of TRBD1 cannot be checked, as there is no DNA. The CDR3 totals 15 residues. Germline V CDR1 and CDR2: SGHTS, YDEGEE. CDR3 sequence reads: CASSLVGQLNQPQHF. Drawing the rest from reference TRBV5-8 and TRBJ1-5, the complete variable domain is EAGVTQSPTHLIKTRGQQATLRCSPISGHTSVYWYQQALGLGLQFLLWYDEGEERNRGNFPPRFSGRQFPNYSSELNVNALELEDSALYLCASSLVGQLNQPQHFGDGTRLSIL.

The V gene is TRBV20-1, the J gene TRBJ2-2. Germline V gene sequence: CDR1 DFQATT, CDR2 SNEGSKA (reference sequence). The CDR3 spans 15 residues. CDR3: CSARDLQRGTGELFF.

CDR3 in amino acids: CASSPQGTEAFF. The chain couples TRBV2 to TRBJ1-1; TCRdb's D call of TRBD1 is untestable without DNA. The length of the CDR3 is 12 residues. The V gene's germline CDR1 is SNHLY and CDR2 FYNNEI. The whole variable domain, remainder taken from reference TRBV2 and TRBJ1-1, is EPEVTQTPSHQVTQMGQEVILRCVPISNHLYFYWYRQILGQKVEFLVSFYNNEISEKSEIFDDQFSVERPDGSNFTLKIRSTKLEDSAMYFCASSPQGTEAFFGQGTRLTVV.

V usage is TRBV9 and J usage is TRBJ1-1; the D call of TRBD1 rests on TCRdb alone, since no DNA is present to check it. The CDR3 totals 15 residues. Germline V gene sequence: CDR1 SGDLS, CDR2 YYNGEE. The CDR3 sequence is CASSSRDRVFSEAFF.

This chain uses TRBV11-2 with TRBJ2-7; TCRdb calls TRBD2, which cannot be checked without DNA. The CDR3 totals 14 residues. CDR1 is SGHAT and CDR2 is FQNNGV in the germline V gene. This chain's CDR3 is CASSLVGRDYEQYF. Full variable domain (outside the CDR3, taken from reference TRBV11-2 and TRBJ2-7): EAGVAQSPRYKIIEKRQSVAFWCNPISGHATLYWYQQILGQGPKLLIQFQNNGVVDDSQLPKDRFSAERLKGVDSTLKIQPAKLEDSAVYLCASSLVGRDYEQYFGPGTRLTVT.

The gene calls are TRBV4-2 and TRBJ2-2; TCRdb outputs TRBD2, but without DNA this stays unchecked. The germline V gene has CDR1 LGHNA and CDR2 YNFKEQ. The CDR3 contains 16 residues. The CDR3 loop reads CASSPSSGGNTGELFF.

The chain uses TRBV10-3 and TRBJ2-3; TCRdb indicates TRBD1, and absent DNA this call remains unverified. The germline V gene has CDR1 ENHRY and CDR2 SYGVKD. This CDR3 has 14 amino acids. The CDR3 is CAISVAGSTDTQYF.

The rearrangement links TRBV19 to TRBJ1-1. The length of the CDR3 is 13 residues. Germline V gene sequence: CDR1 LNHDA, CDR2 SQIVND (reference sequence). This chain's CDR3 is CASSGQVYTEAFF.

V is TRBV5-1 and J is TRBJ2-1. Germline CDR1 reads SGHRS; CDR2 reads YFSETQ. The CDR3 runs 13 residues. This CDR3 is CASSLGVLNEQFF.

The chain links TRBV2 to TRBJ1-5; checking the TCRdb D call of TRBD1 is not possible without DNA. Germline CDR1 reads SNHLY; CDR2 reads FYNNEI. The CDR3 contains 15 residues. CDR3: CASKRSGADNQPQHF.